The 3 T cell receptor beta chains reported below all come from one sample, sequenced in a study of blood T cell repertoires in COVID-19. Assay: immunoSEQ multiplex PCR; the TCRdb copy retains only in-frame clones and omits some. The table shows approximately 290,000 clones, with roughly 90% occurring only once. Sequencing used peripheral blood. These receptors came from a woman between 55 and 75 years old with acute or convalescent COVID-19.

This chain joins TRBV5-4 and TRBJ2-5; 11 bases align to TRBD2. CDR3 length: 15 residues. The germline gives CDR1 SGHNT, CDR2 YYREEE (reference sequence). With 3 bases clipped from V and 2 bases from J, the junction kept 3 bases outside the gene matches. The CDR3 region has the DNA TGTGCCAGCAGCTCCAGACTAGCGGGGCAAGAGACCCAGTACTTC. Its protein is CASSSRLAGQETQYF.

The rearrangement uses TRBV25-1 and TRBJ1-2; TRBD1 agrees at 7 bases. V trimming: 4 bases; J trimming: 7 bases; junction bases outside the gene matches: 6. The CDR3 is 13 amino acids. The V gene's germline CDR1 is MGHDK and CDR2 SYGVNS. As DNA, the CDR3 is TGTGCCAGCAGTGTGACAGGGAGCACTGGCTACACCTTC. Residues: CASSVTGSTGYTF.

V and J are TRBV13 and TRBJ2-5, with 7 bases matching TRBD2. CDR1 is PRHDT and CDR2 is FYEKMQ in the germline V gene (reference sequence). The CDR3 covers 15 residues. Trimming cost V 0 bases and J 4 bases; bases outside gene matches: 5. Here the CDR3 DNA reads TGTGCCAGCAGCTTAGGGGAGCGGGAAGCAGAGACCCAGTACTTC. Amino acids: CASSLGEREAETQYF. The full variable domain, its missing parts supplied by reference TRBV13 and TRBJ2-5, is AAGVIQSPRHLIKEKRETATLKCYPIPRHDTVYWYQQGPGQDPQFLISFYEKMQSDKGSIPDRFSAQQFSDYHSELNMSSLELGDSALYFCASSLGEREAETQYFGPGTRLLVL.